This note documents a single T cell receptor (beta chain) sequence. The protocol was immunoSEQ multiplex PCR, while the TCRdb copy is restricted to in-frame clones and leaves out a portion. The sample lists tens of thousands of clones, 80% to 95% occurring once. The sample belongs to a study of T cell changes during pregnancy in multiple sclerosis. This CDR3 has 14 amino acids. Per germline, CDR1 SGHDT and CDR2 YYEEEE. The V and J ends lost 0 bases and 7 bases respectively, with 11 bases between them. This chain uses TRBV5-6 with TRBJ2-1; D ambiguous. The receptor was isolated from a female donor with multiple sclerosis, enrolled in a pregnancy study. The sample here was peripheral blood, taken in the second trimester of pregnancy. In DNA form, the CDR3 reads TGTGCCAGCAGCTTGGGCAGGTTTTCGAATGAGCAGTTCTTC. It codes for CASSLGRFSNEQFF.